This paragraph reports one TCR beta chain. These data are taken from a study of blood T cell repertoires in COVID-19. Whole-study context: Sites in the United States, Italy and Spain provided acute and convalescent COVID-19 samples. T cells, B-cell-depleted T cells, or PBMCs supplied cDNA or gDNA.

Germline V gives CDR1 MNHEY, CDR2 SMNVEV (reference sequence). Trimming took 1 base from V and 8 from J, leaving 14 bases between them. The CDR3 spans 15 residues. How the authors handled the data: How many nucleated cells were present was estimated from reference gene primer amplification. The table came from immunoSEQ multiplex PCR; TCRdb's copy has only in-frame clones and leaves some out. D and trimming were read from the DNA, whereas the V and J calls and clone size are those reported in that table. The sample records over 150,000 clones, 85% to 95% being singletons. V and J are TRBV27 and TRBJ1-4; D not resolved. This clonotype originated in a man aged 50 to 60 with acute or convalescent COVID-19. The sample was peripheral blood. CDR3: CASSLYVGLREKLFF. The CDR3 DNA follows: TGTGCCAGCAGTTTATACGTCGGCCTGCGGGAAAAACTGTTTTTT.